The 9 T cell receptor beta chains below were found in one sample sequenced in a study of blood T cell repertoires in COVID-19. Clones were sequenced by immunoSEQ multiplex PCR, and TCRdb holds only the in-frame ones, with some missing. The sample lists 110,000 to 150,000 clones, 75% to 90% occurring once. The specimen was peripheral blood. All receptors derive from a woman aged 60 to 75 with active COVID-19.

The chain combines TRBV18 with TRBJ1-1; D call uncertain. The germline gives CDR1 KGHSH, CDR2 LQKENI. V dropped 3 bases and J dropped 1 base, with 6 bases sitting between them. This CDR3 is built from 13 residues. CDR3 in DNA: TGTGCCAGCTCACCGAACAAGAACACTGAAGCTTTCTTT. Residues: CASSPNKNTEAFF.

The CDR3 region is CASSLEAQGLRGNTIYF. The DNA of the CDR3 is TGTGCCAGCAGCTTAGAGGCACAGGGGCTCCGGGGAAACACCATATATTTT. The V and J genes are TRBV7-6 and TRBJ1-3, with TRBD1 matching over 7 bases. The CDR3 length is 17 residues. The junction had 10 bases not matched to a gene; V was cut back by 1 base and J by 4 bases. Germline V gene lookup returns CDR1 SGHVS and CDR2 FNYEAQ.

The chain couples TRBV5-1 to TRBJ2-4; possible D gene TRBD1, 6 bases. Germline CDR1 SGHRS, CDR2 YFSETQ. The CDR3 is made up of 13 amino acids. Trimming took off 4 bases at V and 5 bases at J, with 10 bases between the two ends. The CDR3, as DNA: TGCGCCAGCAGCCTAGGGACACAAAACATTCAGTACTTC. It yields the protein CASSLGTQNIQYF.

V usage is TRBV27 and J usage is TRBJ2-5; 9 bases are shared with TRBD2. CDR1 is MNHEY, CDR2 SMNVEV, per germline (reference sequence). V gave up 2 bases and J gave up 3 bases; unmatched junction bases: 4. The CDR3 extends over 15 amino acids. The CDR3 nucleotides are TGTGCCAGCAGTTTAGGATTAGCGGGAGAAGAGACCCAGTACTTC. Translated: CASSLGLAGEETQYF.

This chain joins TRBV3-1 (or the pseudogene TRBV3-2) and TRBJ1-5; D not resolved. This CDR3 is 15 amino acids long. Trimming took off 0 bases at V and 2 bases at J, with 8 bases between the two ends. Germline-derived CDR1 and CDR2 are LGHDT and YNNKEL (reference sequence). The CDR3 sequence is CASSQEGICNQPQHF. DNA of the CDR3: TGTGCCAGCAGCCAAGAGGGCATCTGCAATCAGCCCCAGCATTTT.

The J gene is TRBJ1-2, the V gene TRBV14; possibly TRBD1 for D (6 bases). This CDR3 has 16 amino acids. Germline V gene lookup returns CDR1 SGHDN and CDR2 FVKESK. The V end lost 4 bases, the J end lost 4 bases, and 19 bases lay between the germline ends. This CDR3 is CASSPNTGLGTYGYTF. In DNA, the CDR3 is TGTGCCAGCAGCCCGAATACAGGGTTGGGGACCTATGGCTACACCTTC.

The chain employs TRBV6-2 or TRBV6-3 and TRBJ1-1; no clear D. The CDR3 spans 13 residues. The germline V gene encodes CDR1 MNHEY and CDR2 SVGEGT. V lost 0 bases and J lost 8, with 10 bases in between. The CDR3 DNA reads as TGTGCCAGCAGTTACTCGAGTCCCCCCGAAGCTTTCTTT. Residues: CASSYSSPPEAFF.

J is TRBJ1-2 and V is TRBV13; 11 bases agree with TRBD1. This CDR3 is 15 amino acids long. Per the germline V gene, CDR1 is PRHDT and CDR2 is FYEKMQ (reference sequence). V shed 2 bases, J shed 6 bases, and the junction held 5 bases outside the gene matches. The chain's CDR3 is CASSLSGQGENGYTF. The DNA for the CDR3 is TGTGCCAGCAGCTTATCGGGACAGGGGGAGAATGGCTACACCTTC.

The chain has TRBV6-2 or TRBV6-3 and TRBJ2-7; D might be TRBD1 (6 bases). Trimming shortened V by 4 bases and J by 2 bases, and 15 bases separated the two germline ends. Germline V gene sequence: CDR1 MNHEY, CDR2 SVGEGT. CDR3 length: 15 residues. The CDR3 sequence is CASSSAGTPTYEQYF. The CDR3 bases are TGTGCCAGCAGTTCTGCCGGGACACCTACCTACGAGCAGTACTTC.